The 13 T cell receptor beta chains listed next were all sequenced from one sample in a study of cytomegalovirus exposure and HLA in healthy donors. The PCR ran on 60 Vbeta and 13 Jbeta primers. Some clones are missing from TCRdb's copy, which holds only in-frame ones; the method was immunoSEQ multiplex PCR. The sample lists about 190,000 clones; more than 70% were seen once. Sequencing used PBMCs. The receptors originated from a boy aged 5-17 years in good health and CMV-seronegative.

V gene TRBV28 combines with J gene TRBJ1-1; 8 nucleotides line up with TRBD1. Trimming took 2 bases from V and 1 from J; bases not matched to a gene: 6. Germline CDR1 reads MDHEN; CDR2 reads SYDVKM. This CDR3 spans 16 amino acids. CDR3 residues: CASSLAGGAGNTEAFF. DNA for the CDR3: TGTGCCAGCAGTTTAGCAGGGGGCGCTGGGAACACTGAAGCTTTCTTT. Supplemented by reference TRBV28 and TRBJ1-1, the full variable domain reads DVKVTQSSRYLVKRTGEKVFLECVQDMDHENMFWYRQDPGLGLRLIYFSYDVKMKEKGDIPEGYSVSREKKERFSLILESASTNQTSMYLCASSLAGGAGNTEAFFGQGTRLTVV.

With respect to this clone: In the same sample, other DNA sequences code for this CDR3. This chain links TRBV11-2 with TRBJ1-1; the D is unclear. Trimming took 2 bases from V and 1 from J, leaving 5 bases between them. The length of the CDR3 is 13 residues. CDR1 SGHAT and CDR2 FQNNGV come from the germline V gene. CDR3 loop: CASSLSRNTEAFF. DNA for the CDR3: TGTGCCAGCAGCTTATCCAGGAACACTGAAGCTTTCTTT.

The V gene is TRBV9, the J gene TRBJ2-1, with TRBD2 matching 11 bases. The CDR3 consists of 16 residues. Germline V gene sequence: CDR1 SGDLS, CDR2 YYNGEE. V lost 0 bases to trimming and J lost 7 bases; unmatched junction nucleotides: 6. The CDR3 is CASSVGSSGGWNEQFF. Written as DNA, the CDR3 is TGTGCCAGCAGCGTAGGTTCTAGCGGGGGGTGGAATGAGCAGTTCTTC.

V is TRBV13 and J is TRBJ1-2; perhaps TRBD1 as D (6 bases). Trimming shortened V by 7 bases and J by 4 bases, and 19 bases separated the two germline ends. The CDR3 contains 15 residues. Germline CDR1 PRHDT, CDR2 FYEKMQ (reference sequence). CDR3 residues: CASTQGGGPGYGYTF. The CDR3 DNA reads as TGTGCCAGCACCCAAGGCGGGGGGCCGGGCTATGGCTACACCTTC. Variable domain in full (rest from reference TRBV13 and TRBJ1-2): AAGVIQSPRHLIKEKRETATLKCYPIPRHDTVYWYQQGPGQDPQFLISFYEKMQSDKGSIPDRFSAQQFSDYHSELNMSSLELGDSALYFCASTQGGGPGYGYTFGSGTRLTVV.

Note on this clone: A read error may account for a junction end that differs from germline. V and J are TRBV7-7 and TRBJ2-7; D not certain. In germline, CDR1 is SSHAT, CDR2 FNYEAQ (reference sequence). CDR3 size: 14 residues. As DNA, the CDR3 is TGTGCTAGCAGCTCAGGCGTGGGTTTGGGCGAGCAGTACTTC. Encoded protein: CASSSGVGLGEQYF.

This clone turned up a few times. The chain combines TRBV4-3 with TRBJ2-2; D perhaps matches TRBD2 (6 bases). Germline V gene lookup returns CDR1 LGHNA and CDR2 YSLEER. This CDR3 comprises 14 residues. The ends were cut back, 6 bases at V and 7 bases at J, with 15 bases in the middle. The CDR3 protein is CASSYLGGNGELFF. CDR3 in DNA: TGCGCCAGCAGTTACCTCGGGGGTAACGGGGAGCTGTTTTTT.

The CDR3 bases are TGTGCCAGCAGGCCCGGGACCGGGAGAAGTGAGCAGTTCTTC. This encodes CASRPGTGRSEQFF. V gene TRBV2 combines with J gene TRBJ2-1, with D perhaps TRBD2 (6 bases). This CDR3 has 14 amino acids. Trimming took 6 bases from V and 9 from J, leaving 18 bases between them. CDR1 and CDR2 (germline): SNHLY, FYNNEI.

The genes are TRBV7-2 and TRBJ2-1; weak D call: TRBD2 (6 bases). Germline CDR1 SGHTA, CDR2 FQGNSA. V was shortened by 4 bases and J by 9 bases, with 22 bases between the two germline ends. CDR3 length: 16 amino acids. CDR3 DNA: TGTGCCAGCAGCTACGGACTACTTAAGGCCCAAAGTGAGCAGTTCTTC. Protein sequence: CASSYGLLKAQSEQFF. Full variable domain (remainder filled in from reference TRBV7-2 and TRBJ2-1): GAGVSQSPSNKVTEKGKDVELRCDPISGHTALYWYRQSLGQGLEFLIYFQGNSAPDKSGLPSDRFSAERTGGSVSTLTIQRTQQEDSAVYLCASSYGLLKAQSEQFFGPGTRLTVL.

The chain combines TRBV28 with TRBJ1-5, with D tentatively TRBD1 (5 bases). Deletions cut 5 bases from V and 6 bases from J, with 17 bases between. Germline V lookup: CDR1 MDHEN, CDR2 SYDVKM. This CDR3 contains 15 residues. The CDR3 region is CASSEGVQGGQPQHF. The CDR3 coding sequence is TGTGCCAGCAGTGAAGGGGTCCAGGGCGGTCAGCCCCAGCATTTT. Together with reference TRBV28 and TRBJ1-5, the CDR3 gives the full variable domain: DVKVTQSSRYLVKRTGEKVFLECVQDMDHENMFWYRQDPGLGLRLIYFSYDVKMKEKGDIPEGYSVSREKKERFSLILESASTNQTSMYLCASSEGVQGGQPQHFGDGTRLSIL.

J is TRBJ2-7 and V is TRBV11-2, with TRBD2 matching 9 bases. Unmatched junction bases numbered 11, after V lost 5 bases and J lost 3 bases. This CDR3 contains 16 residues. Germline V gives CDR1 SGHAT, CDR2 FQNNGV. CDR3 residues: CASSPVIAGAGYEQYF. The CDR3 bases are TGTGCCAGCAGCCCCGTAATAGCGGGGGCCGGCTACGAGCAGTACTTC.

This clone turned up a few times. The chain links TRBV10-2 to TRBJ1-5; no reliable D call. CDR1 is WSHSY and CDR2 is SAAADI in the germline V gene. This CDR3 spans 12 amino acids. V shed 6 bases and J shed 9 bases, with 12 bases lying between them. This CDR3 reads CASSFSSWPQHF. The DNA for the CDR3 is TGCGCCAGCAGCTTTTCGTCTTGGCCCCAGCATTTT.

This chain uses TRBV4-3 with TRBJ1-1; D remains ambiguous. This CDR3 spans 13 amino acids. V lost 1 base and J lost 4, with 7 bases in between. Per the germline V gene, CDR1 is LGHNA and CDR2 is YSLEER. CDR3 sequence (DNA): TGCGCCAGCAGCCAAGTTGCGGGCACTGAAGCTTTCTTT. Translated: CASSQVAGTEAFF.

CDR3 in amino acids: CASSPGAGRSYEQYF. The CDR3 DNA is TGTGCCAGCAGCCCCGGGGCAGGGAGGTCCTACGAGCAGTACTTC. The V and J genes are TRBV28 and TRBJ2-7, with D perhaps TRBD2 (6 bases). Germline lookup yields CDR1 MDHEN and CDR2 SYDVKM. Trimming took 6 bases from V and 1 from J, leaving 16 bases between them. This CDR3 comprises 15 residues.